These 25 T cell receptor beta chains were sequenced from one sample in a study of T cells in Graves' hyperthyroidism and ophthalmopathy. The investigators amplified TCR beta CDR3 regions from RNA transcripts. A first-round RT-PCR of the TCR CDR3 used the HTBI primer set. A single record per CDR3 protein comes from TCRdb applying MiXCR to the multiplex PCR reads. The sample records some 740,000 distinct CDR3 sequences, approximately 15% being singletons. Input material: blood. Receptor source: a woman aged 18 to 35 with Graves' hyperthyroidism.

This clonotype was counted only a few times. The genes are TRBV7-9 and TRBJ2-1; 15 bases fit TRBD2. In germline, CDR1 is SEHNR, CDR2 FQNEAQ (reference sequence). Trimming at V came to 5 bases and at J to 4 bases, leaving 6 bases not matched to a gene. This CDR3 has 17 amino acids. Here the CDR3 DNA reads TGTGCCAGCAGCCACGCCGGACTAGCGGGAGGGTACAATGAGCAGTTCTTC. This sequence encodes CASSHAGLAGGYNEQFF. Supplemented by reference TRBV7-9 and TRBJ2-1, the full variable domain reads DTGVSQNPRHKITKRGQNVTFRCDPISEHNRLYWYRQTLGQGPEFLTYFQNEAQLEKSRLLSDRFSAERPKGSFSTLEIQRTEQGDSAMYLCASSHAGLAGGYNEQFFGPGTRLTVL.

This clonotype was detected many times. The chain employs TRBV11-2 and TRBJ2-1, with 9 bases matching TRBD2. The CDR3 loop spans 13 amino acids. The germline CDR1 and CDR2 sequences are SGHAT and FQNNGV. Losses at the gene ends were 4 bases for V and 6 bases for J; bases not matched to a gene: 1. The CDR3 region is CASSSGLANEQFF. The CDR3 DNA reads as TGTGCCAGCAGCTCGGGACTAGCCAATGAGCAGTTCTTC.

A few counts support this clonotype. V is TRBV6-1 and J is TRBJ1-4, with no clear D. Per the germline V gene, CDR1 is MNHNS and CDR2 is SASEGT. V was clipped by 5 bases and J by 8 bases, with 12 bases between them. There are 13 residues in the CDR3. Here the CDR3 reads CASSPIAGEKLFF. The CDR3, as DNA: TGTGCCAGCAGTCCCATCGCTGGCGAAAAACTGTTTTTT.

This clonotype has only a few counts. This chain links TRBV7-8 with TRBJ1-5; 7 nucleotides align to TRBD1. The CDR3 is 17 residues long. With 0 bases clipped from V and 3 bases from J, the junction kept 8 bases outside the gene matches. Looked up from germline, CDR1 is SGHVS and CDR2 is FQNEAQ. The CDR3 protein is CASSLARTGAVNQPQHF. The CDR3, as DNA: TGTGCCAGCAGCTTAGCCCGCACAGGGGCGGTCAATCAGCCCCAGCATTTT.

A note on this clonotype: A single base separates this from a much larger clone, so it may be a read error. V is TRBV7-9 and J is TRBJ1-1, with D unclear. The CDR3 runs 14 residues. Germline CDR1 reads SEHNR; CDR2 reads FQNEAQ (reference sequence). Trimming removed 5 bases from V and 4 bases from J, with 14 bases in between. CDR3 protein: CASSPPRSITEAFF. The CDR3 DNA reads TGTGCCAGCAGCCCCCCAAGGTCCATCACTGAAGCTTTCTTT.

The CDR3 sequence is CASSLLSGRTDTQYF. The DNA for the CDR3 is TGCGCCAGCAGCTTGCTAAGCGGGCGCACAGATACGCAGTATTTT. J is TRBJ2-3 and V is TRBV5-1; D possibly corresponds to TRBD2 (6 bases). The CDR3 has 15 amino acids. Germline V CDR1 and CDR2: SGHRS, YFSETQ. V lost 1 base and J 1 base, leaving 10 bases between the germline ends. The whole variable domain, remainder taken from reference TRBV5-1 and TRBJ2-3, is KAGVTQTPRYLIKTRGQQVTLSCSPISGHRSVSWYQQTPGQGLQFLFEYFSETQRNKGNFPGRFSGRQFSNSRSEMNVSTLELGDSALYLCASSLLSGRTDTQYFGPGTRLTVL.

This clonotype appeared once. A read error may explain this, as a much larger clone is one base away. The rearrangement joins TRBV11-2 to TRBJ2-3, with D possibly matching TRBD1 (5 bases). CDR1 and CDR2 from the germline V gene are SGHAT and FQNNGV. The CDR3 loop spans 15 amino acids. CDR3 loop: CASSFDGAGTGTQYF. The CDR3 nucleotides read TGTGCCAGCAGCTTTGACGGTGCTGGTACAGGTACGCAGTATTTT.

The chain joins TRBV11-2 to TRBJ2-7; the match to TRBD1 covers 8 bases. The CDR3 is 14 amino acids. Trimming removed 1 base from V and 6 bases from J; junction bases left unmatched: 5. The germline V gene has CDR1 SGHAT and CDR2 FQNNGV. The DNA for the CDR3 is TGTGCCAGCAGCTTAGGAGTGACAGGGGTCGAGCAGTACTTC. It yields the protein CASSLGVTGVEQYF.

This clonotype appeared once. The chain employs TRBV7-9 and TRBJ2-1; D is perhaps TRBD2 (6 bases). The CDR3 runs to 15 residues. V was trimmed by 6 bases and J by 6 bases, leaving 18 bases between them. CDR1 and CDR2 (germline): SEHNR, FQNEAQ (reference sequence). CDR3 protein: CASSSRLEWGNEQFF. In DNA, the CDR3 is TGTGCCAGCAGTTCCAGACTAGAATGGGGCAATGAGCAGTTCTTC.

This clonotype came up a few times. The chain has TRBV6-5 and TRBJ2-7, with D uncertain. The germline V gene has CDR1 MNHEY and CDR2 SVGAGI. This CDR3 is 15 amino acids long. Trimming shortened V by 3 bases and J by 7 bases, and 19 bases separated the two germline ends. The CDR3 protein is CASSYGRPHEGEQYF. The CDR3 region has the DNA TGTGCCAGCAGTTATGGCAGGCCACATGAAGGGGAGCAGTACTTC.

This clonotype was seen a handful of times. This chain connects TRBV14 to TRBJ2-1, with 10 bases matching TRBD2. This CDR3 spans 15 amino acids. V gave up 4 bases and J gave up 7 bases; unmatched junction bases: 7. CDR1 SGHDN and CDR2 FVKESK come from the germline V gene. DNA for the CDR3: TGTGCCAGCAGCCCCCTGGGACTAGCGTTGAATGAGCAGTTCTTC. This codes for CASSPLGLALNEQFF.

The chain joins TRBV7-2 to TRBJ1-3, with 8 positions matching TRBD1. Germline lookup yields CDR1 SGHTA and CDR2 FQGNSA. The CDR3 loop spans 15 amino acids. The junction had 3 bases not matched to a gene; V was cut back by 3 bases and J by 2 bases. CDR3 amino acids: CASSFHRGTGNTIYF. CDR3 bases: TGTGCCAGCAGCTTTCACAGGGGGACTGGAAACACCATATATTTT.

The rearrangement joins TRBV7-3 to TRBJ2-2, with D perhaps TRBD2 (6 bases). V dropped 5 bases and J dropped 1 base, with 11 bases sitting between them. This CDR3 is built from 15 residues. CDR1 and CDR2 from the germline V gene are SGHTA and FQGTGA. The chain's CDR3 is CASSRGLLNTGELFF. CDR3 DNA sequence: TGTGCCAGCAGCCGCGGACTATTGAACACCGGGGAGCTGTTTTTT. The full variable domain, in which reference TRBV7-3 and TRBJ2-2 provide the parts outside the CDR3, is GAGVSQTPSNKVTEKGKYVELRCDPISGHTALYWYRQSLGQGPEFLIYFQGTGAADDSGLPNDRFFAVRPEGSVSTLKIQRTERGDSAVYLCASSRGLLNTGELFFGEGSRLTVL.

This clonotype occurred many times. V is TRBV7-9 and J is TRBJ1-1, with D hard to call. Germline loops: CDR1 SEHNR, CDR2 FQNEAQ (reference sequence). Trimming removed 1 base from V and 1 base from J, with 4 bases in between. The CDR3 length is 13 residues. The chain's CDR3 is CASSLDANTEAFF. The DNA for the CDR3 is TGTGCCAGCAGCTTAGATGCGAACACTGAAGCTTTCTTT.

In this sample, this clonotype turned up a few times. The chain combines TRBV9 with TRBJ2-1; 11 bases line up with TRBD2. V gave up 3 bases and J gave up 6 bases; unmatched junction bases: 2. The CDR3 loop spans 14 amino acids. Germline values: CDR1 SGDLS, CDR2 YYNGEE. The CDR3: CASSGTSGPNEQFF. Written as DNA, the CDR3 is TGTGCCAGCAGCGGGACTAGCGGGCCCAATGAGCAGTTCTTC. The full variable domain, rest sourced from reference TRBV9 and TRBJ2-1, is DSGVTQTPKHLITATGQRVTLRCSPRSGDLSVYWYQQSLDQGLQFLIQYYNGEERAKGNILERFSAQQFPDLHSELNLSSLELGDSALYFCASSGTSGPNEQFFGPGTRLTVL.

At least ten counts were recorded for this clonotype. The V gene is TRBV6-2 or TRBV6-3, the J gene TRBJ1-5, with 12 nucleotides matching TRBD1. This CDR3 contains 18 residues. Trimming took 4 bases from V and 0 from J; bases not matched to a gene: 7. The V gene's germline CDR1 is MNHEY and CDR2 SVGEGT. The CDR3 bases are TGTGCCAGCAGTTTCGACCGGGACAGGGGGCTTAGCAATCAGCCCCAGCATTTT. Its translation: CASSFDRDRGLSNQPQHF.

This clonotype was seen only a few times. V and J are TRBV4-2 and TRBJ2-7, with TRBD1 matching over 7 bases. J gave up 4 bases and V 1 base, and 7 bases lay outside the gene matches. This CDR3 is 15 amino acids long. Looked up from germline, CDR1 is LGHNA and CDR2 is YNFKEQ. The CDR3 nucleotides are TGTGCCAGCAGCCAAGTCGTTCAGGGGGTTTACGAGCAGTACTTC. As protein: CASSQVVQGVYEQYF.

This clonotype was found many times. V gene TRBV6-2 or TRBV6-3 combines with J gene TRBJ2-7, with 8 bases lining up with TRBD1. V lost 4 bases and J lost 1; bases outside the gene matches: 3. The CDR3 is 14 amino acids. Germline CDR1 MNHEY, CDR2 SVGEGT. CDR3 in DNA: TGTGCCAGCAGTTTGACAGGGGTATCCTACGAGCAGTACTTC. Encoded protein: CASSLTGVSYEQYF.

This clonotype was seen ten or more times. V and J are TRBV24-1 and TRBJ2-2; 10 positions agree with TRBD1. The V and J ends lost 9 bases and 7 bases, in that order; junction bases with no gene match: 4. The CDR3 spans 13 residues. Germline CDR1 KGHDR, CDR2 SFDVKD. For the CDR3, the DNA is TGTGCCACCCGACAGGGGGCGATCGGGGAGCTGTTTTTT. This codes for CATRQGAIGELFF.

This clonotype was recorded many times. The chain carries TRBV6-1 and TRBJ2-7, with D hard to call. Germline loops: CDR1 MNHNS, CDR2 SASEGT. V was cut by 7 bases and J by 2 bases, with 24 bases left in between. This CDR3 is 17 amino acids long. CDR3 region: CASTPTRPSPGPYEQYF. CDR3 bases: TGTGCCAGCACCCCGACTCGCCCCTCCCCTGGGCCCTACGAGCAGTACTTC.

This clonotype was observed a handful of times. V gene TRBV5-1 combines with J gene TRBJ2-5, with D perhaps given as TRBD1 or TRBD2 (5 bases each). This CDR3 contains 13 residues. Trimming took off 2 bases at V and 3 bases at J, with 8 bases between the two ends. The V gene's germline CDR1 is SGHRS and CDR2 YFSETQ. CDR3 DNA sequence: TGCGCCAGCAGCTTTATGGGGGAAGAGACCCAGTACTTC. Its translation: CASSFMGEETQYF.

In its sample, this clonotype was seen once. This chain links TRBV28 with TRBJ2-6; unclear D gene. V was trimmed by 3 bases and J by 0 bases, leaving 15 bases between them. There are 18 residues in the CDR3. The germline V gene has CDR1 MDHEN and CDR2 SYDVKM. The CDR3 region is CASSLTDLLSSGANVLTF. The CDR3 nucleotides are TGTGCCAGCAGTTTGACGGACCTTTTAAGCTCTGGGGCCAACGTCCTGACTTTC.

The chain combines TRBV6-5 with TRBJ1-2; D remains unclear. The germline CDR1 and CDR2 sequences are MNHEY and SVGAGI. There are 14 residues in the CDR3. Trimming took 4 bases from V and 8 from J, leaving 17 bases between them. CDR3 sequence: CASSSWGGLDGYTF. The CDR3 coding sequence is TGTGCCAGCAGTTCCTGGGGTGGGCTGGACGGCTACACCTTC.

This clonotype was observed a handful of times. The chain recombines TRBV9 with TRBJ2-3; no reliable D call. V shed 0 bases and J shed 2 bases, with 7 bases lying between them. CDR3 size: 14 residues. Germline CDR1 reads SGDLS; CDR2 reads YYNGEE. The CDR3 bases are TGTGCCAGCAGCGTAGGTCAGGTCACAGATACGCAGTATTTT. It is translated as CASSVGQVTDTQYF. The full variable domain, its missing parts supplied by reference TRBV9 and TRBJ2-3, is DSGVTQTPKHLITATGQRVTLRCSPRSGDLSVYWYQQSLDQGLQFLIQYYNGEERAKGNILERFSAQQFPDLHSELNLSSLELGDSALYFCASSVGQVTDTQYFGPGTRLTVL.

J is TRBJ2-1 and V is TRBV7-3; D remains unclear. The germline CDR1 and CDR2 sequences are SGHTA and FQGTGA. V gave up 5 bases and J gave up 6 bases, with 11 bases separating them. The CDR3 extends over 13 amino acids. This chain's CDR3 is CASSLTWSNEQFF. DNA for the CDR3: TGTGCCAGCAGCCTCACGTGGAGCAATGAGCAGTTCTTC.